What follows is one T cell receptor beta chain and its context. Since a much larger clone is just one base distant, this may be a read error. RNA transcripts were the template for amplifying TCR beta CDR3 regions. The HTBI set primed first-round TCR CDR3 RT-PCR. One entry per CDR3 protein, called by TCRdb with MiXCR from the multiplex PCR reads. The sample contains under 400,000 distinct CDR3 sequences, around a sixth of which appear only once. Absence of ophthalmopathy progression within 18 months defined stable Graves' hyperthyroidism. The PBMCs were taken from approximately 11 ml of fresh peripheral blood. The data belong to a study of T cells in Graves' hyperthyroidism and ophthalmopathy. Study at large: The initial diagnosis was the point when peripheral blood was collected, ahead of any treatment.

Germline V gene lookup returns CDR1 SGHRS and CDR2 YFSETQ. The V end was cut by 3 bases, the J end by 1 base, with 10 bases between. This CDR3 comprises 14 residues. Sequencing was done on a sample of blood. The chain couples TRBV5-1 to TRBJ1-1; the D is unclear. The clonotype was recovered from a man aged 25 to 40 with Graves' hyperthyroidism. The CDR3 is CASSSNVKNTEAFF. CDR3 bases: TGCGCCAGCAGCTCAAATGTGAAGAACACTGAAGCTTTCTTT.